The 10 T cell receptor beta chains reported below all come from one sample, sequenced in a study of shared clonotypes between healthy human individuals. Assay used: immunoSEQ multiplex PCR; TCRdb lists only in-frame clones, some missing. The table has approximately 980,000 clones, more than 75% seen once. Sequencing input: memory CD4+ T cells sorted from blood. Documented subset: CD45RA-negative fraction. The receptor source for this set is a man aged 18-30 years in good health.

This clone has only one observation. The chain uses TRBV25-1 and TRBJ2-2; D might be TRBD1 (6 bases). Germline V CDR1 and CDR2: MGHDK, SYGVNS. Trimming removed 6 bases at V and 5 bases at J, with 19 bases between. CDR3 size: 16 residues. CDR3 coding DNA: TGTGCCAGCAGCCGAAATTCAGGGGTATGGACCGGGGAGCTGTTTTTT. It codes for CASSRNSGVWTGELFF. The complete variable domain, with remaining parts taken from reference TRBV25-1 and TRBJ2-2, reads EADIYQTPRYLVIGTGKKITLECSQTMGHDKMYWYQQDPGMELHLIHYSYGVNSTEKGDLSSESTVSRIRTEHFPLTLESARPSHTSQYLCASSRNSGVWTGELFFGEGSRLTVL.

In this sample, this clone turned up once. The same CDR3 can be traced to other DNA sequences in this sample. The chain links TRBV15 to TRBJ2-5, with D possibly being TRBD1 (6 bases). CDR3 size: 15 residues. The V gene lost 0 bases and the J gene lost 3 bases, with 11 bases spanning the gap. Germline lookup yields CDR1 LNHNV and CDR2 YYDKDF (reference sequence). Here the CDR3 DNA reads TGTGCCACCAGCAGAGATGGGCAGGGGAAAGAGACCCAGTACTTC. Amino acid sequence: CATSRDGQGKETQYF.

This clone has a handful of counts. DNA for the CDR3: TGTGCCAGCAGCTTAAGTTGGCAGATTGAGCAGTTCTTC. Translated: CASSLSWQIEQFF. The V gene is TRBV11-2, the J gene TRBJ2-1; D remains ambiguous. V was trimmed by 2 bases and J by 9 bases, leaving 11 bases between them. The CDR3 contains 13 residues. The V gene's germline CDR1 is SGHAT and CDR2 FQNNGV.

Concerning this clone: One end of the junction is discordant with germline, which a read error may explain. V is TRBV19 and J is TRBJ2-6, with D tentatively TRBD1 (6 bases). The germline V gene has CDR1 LNHDA and CDR2 SQIVND (reference sequence). There are 20 residues in the CDR3. This chain's CDR3 is CARSIDLTGSSRSGANVLTF. CDR3 DNA: TGTGCCCGTAGTATAGACCTCACAGGGAGCTCTAGATCCGGGGCCAACGTCCTGACTTTC.

The chain joins TRBV5-6 to TRBJ1-6; a weak D match, TRBD1 (6 bases). Looked up from germline, CDR1 is SGHDT and CDR2 is YYEEEE. The CDR3 covers 15 residues. Between the trimmed V and J ends, which lost 4 bases and 6 bases, there was a span of 14 bases. Written as DNA, the CDR3 is TGTGCCAGCAGCGAGAGGGGGGTAGCTAATTCACCCCTCCACTTT. Its protein is CASSERGVANSPLHF.

V and J are TRBV10-3 and TRBJ2-5, with D unclear. Germline V lookup: CDR1 ENHRY, CDR2 SYGVKD. The CDR3 runs 13 residues. The V end lost 0 bases, the J end lost 5 bases, and 7 bases lay between the germline ends. The CDR3 sequence is CAISESVGETQYF. CDR3 in DNA: TGTGCCATCAGTGAGTCGGTCGGGGAGACCCAGTACTTC.

This clone has more than one count but fewer than ten. This specimen includes other DNA sequences encoding the same CDR3. The chain carries TRBV5-4 and TRBJ2-3, with 9 positions matching TRBD1. Germline values: CDR1 SGHNT, CDR2 YYREEE (reference sequence). The CDR3 is made up of 16 amino acids. The ends lost 4 bases at V and 1 base at J; junction bases unmatched: 7. CDR3 nucleotide sequence: TGTGCCAGCAGCGGGGGGACAGGGCCTCGCACAGATACGCAGTATTTT. Its translation: CASSGGTGPRTDTQYF.

This clone was detected only a few times. At the DNA level, this CDR3 is encoded by other sequences in the same sample as well. The chain uses TRBV18 and TRBJ1-5; D is undetermined. Trimming stripped 2 bases from V and 3 bases from J, with 8 bases between. The CDR3 totals 14 residues. Germline CDR1 reads KGHSH; CDR2 reads LQKENI. The CDR3 nucleotides read TGTGCCAGCTCACCATCAGGTTTCAATCAGCCCCAGCATTTT. This gives the protein CASSPSGFNQPQHF.

Note on this clone: The same CDR3 also results from other DNA sequences found in this sample. This chain uses TRBV18 with TRBJ2-5; D unresolved. V was shortened by 1 base and J by 3 bases, with 3 bases between the two germline ends. Per germline, CDR1 KGHSH and CDR2 LQKENI. The CDR3 sequence is 12 residues long. The CDR3 sequence: CASSPREETQYF. The DNA of the CDR3 is TGTGCCAGCTCACCACGAGAAGAGACCCAGTACTTC.

This clone was detected only a few times. The rearrangement links TRBV30 to TRBJ1-3; D gene uncertain. The germline CDR1 and CDR2 sequences are GTSNPN and SVGIG (reference sequence). CDR3 length: 17 residues. V lost 0 bases and J 0 bases, leaving 15 bases between the germline ends. The CDR3 DNA sequence: TGTGCCTGGAGTGTAGCGGGCTTGCTATACTCTGGAAACACCATATATTTT. Protein: CAWSVAGLLYSGNTIYF.